This paragraph reports one T cell receptor beta chain. Sequenced by immunoSEQ multiplex PCR; TCRdb stores in-frame clones only, minus some. Among about 220,000 clones listed, around 85% were seen once. This entry belongs to a study of blood T cell repertoires in COVID-19. Study-wide background: COVID-19 samples from acute and convalescent phases originated in the United States, Italy and Spain. Nucleic acid was either cDNA or gDNA, and it came from T cells, B-cell-depleted T cells, or PBMCs.

CDR1 and CDR2 (germline): SNHLY, FYNNEI. V was cut by 2 bases and J by 6 bases, with 8 bases left in between. The CDR3 is 12 amino acids. This chain joins TRBV2 and TRBJ2-7; D remains unclear. This clonotype was obtained from a woman in her 70s with COVID-19, enrolled during active disease. Sequenced input: peripheral blood. CDR3 coding DNA: TGTGCCAGCAGTGAACTAGTTGTCGAGCAGTACTTC. Translated, it gives CASSELVVEQYF.